The clone carrying this T cell receptor (beta chain) was detected only a few times. Its target is unknown. RNA transcripts yielded amplified TCR beta CDR3 regions. Using the HTBI primer set, a first-round RT-PCR was run on the TCR CDR3. TCRdb reprocessed the multiplex PCR reads via MiXCR and lists one record per CDR3 protein. In the table there are 500,000 or so distinct CDR3 sequences, roughly a sixth of which are singletons. The data were obtained in a study of T cells in Graves' hyperthyroidism and ophthalmopathy. Study results and limitations: Peripheral blood also featured most of the thyroid clonotypes expanded above 0.001.

Clinical symptoms, serum thyroxine, TRAb, thyroid ultrasound and orbital computed tomography informed diagnoses. Source material for PBMCs was more than 7.5 ml fresh peripheral blood. V gave up 2 bases and J gave up 3 bases, with 13 bases separating them. Germline loops: CDR1 MNHNS, CDR2 SASEGT. The CDR3 has 16 amino acids. Sequencing was carried out using blood. The TCR sequence derives from a woman between 18 and 29 years old with Graves' ophthalmopathy. The chain has TRBV6-1 and TRBJ2-2; possible D gene TRBD2, 6 bases. In DNA form, the CDR3 reads TGTGCCAGCAGTGAATGGCGGGGCGCCGACACCGGGGAGCTGTTTTTT. It encodes CASSEWRGADTGELFF.